Listed below are T cell receptor beta chains from one sample, sequenced in a study of shared clonotypes between healthy human individuals. Produced via immunoSEQ multiplex PCR; TCRdb's table is partial and in-frame only. The repertoire has around 2,100,000 clones, less than 95% of them found once; the top ten carry around 1.2%. Material: naive CD8+ T cells sorted from blood. These receptor sequences come from a man younger than 35 in good health. CDR3s include the opening cysteine and the closing phenylalanine or tryptophan. D genes are given only for firm matches. The size field is filled for only some rows; it gives once, few, many or a size class.

size: NA
J: TRBJ2-2
D: NA
V: TRBV4-1
DNA: TGCGCCAGCAGCCAATTTATGGGCGCCGGGGAGCTGTTTTTT
CDR3: CASSQFMGAGELFF

size: NA
J: TRBJ2-7
D: NA
V: TRBV5-1
DNA: TGCGCCAGCAGCTTGGACGGAGTATATTCCTACGAGCAGTACTTC
CDR3: CASSLDGVYSYEQYF

size: NA
J: TRBJ2-1
D: TRBD2
V: TRBV2
DNA: TGTGCCAGCAGTGTGTTCGCGCGGGAGGGCTACAATGAGCAGTTCTTC
CDR3: CASSVFAREGYNEQFF

size: NA
J: TRBJ1-1
D: NA
V: TRBV2
DNA: TGTGCCAGCGACCGACTCAACACTGAAGCTTTCTTT
CDR3: CASDRLNTEAFF

size: NA
J: TRBJ2-7
D: NA
V: TRBV4-1
DNA: TGCGCCAGCAGCCAAGAGGGTGTAGGGTACGAGCAGTACTTC
CDR3: CASSQEGVGYEQYF

size: NA
J: TRBJ2-7
D: NA
V: TRBV28
DNA: TGTGCCAGCAACTCTGTAAGTTGGGACTACGAGCAGTACTTC
CDR3: CASNSVSWDYEQYF

size: NA
J: TRBJ2-1
D: NA
V: TRBV7-2
DNA: TGTGCCAGCACCGAACACATGGGGGGGCTTTGGGATGAGCAGTTCTTC
CDR3: CASTEHMGGLWDEQFF

size: NA
J: TRBJ2-2
D: NA
V: TRBV5-1
DNA: TGCGCCAGCAGCTCTGTCGGGGACTCCGCCCCTGCGAACACCGGGGAGCTGTTTTTT
CDR3: CASSSVGDSAPANTGELFF

size: NA
J: TRBJ1-2
D: NA
V: TRBV16
DNA: TGTGCCAGCAGCCAATCTAACAGGGTGGAAGGCTACACCTTC
CDR3: CASSQSNRVEGYTF

size: NA
J: TRBJ2-7
D: NA
V: TRBV19
DNA: TGTGCCAGTAGTGCAGGCCGCGGGGACAGAGAAAACTACGAGCAGTACTTC
CDR3: CASSAGRGDRENYEQYF

size: NA
J: TRBJ2-7
D: TRBD1
V: TRBV4-3
DNA: TGCGCCAGCAGCCACCGGACAGGGTACCCCTACGAGCAGTACTTC
CDR3: CASSHRTGYPYEQYF

size: NA
J: TRBJ1-1
D: TRBD1
V: TRBV28
DNA: TGTGCCAGCAGTTACAGGGGGTCGAACACTGAAGCTTTCTTT
CDR3: CASSYRGSNTEAFF

size: NA
J: TRBJ2-2
D: TRBD1
V: TRBV11-3
DNA: TGTGCCAGCAGCCACCGGGACAGGATCCCCGGGGAGCTGTTTTTT
CDR3: CASSHRDRIPGELFF

size: once
J: TRBJ2-3
D: NA
V: TRBV27
DNA: TGTGCCAGCAGTTCCCTTTCTAGCACAGATACGCAGTATTTT
CDR3: CASSSLSSTDTQYF

size: NA
J: TRBJ1-1
D: NA
V: TRBV28
DNA: TGTGCCAGCAGTTTACTTAGTCGGCCGAACACTGAAGCTTTCTTT
CDR3: CASSLLSRPNTEAFF

size: NA
J: TRBJ1-4
D: NA
V: TRBV6-5
DNA: TGTGCCAGCAGTTACTCTGGGGAGTGGGGTGAAAAACTGTTTTTT
CDR3: CASSYSGEWGEKLFF

size: few
J: TRBJ1-1
D: NA
V: TRBV27
DNA: TGTGCCAGCAGTTTGTCCGGGGCTTCCAACACTGAAGCTTTCTTT
CDR3: CASSLSGASNTEAFF

size: NA
J: TRBJ2-5
D: NA
V: TRBV7-7
DNA: TGTGCTAGCAGCCTTCTAGCCCAAGAGACCCAGTACTTC
CDR3: CASSLLAQETQYF

size: NA
J: TRBJ2-7
D: NA
V: TRBV15
DNA: TGTGCCACCAGCAGAGATATGGGCCTCGAGTCCGACGAGCAGTACTTC
CDR3: CATSRDMGLESDEQYF

size: once
J: TRBJ2-7
D: NA
V: TRBV27
DNA: TGTGCCAGCAGTTATTCCCCGGACAGCTACGAGCAGTACTTC
CDR3: CASSYSPDSYEQYF

size: once
J: TRBJ1-5
D: NA
V: TRBV5-8
DNA: TGTGCCAGCAGCCGGAATTTGGGCCAGCCCCAGCATTTT
CDR3: CASSRNLGQPQHF

size: NA
J: TRBJ1-5
D: NA
V: TRBV25-1
DNA: TGTGCCAGCAGTGAAAGCCAACACCGGCCCCAGCATTTT
CDR3: CASSESQHRPQHF

size: NA
J: TRBJ1-3
D: NA
V: TRBV5-6
DNA: TGTGCCAGCAGCCCCGTTGGGGGAAACACCATATATTTT
CDR3: CASSPVGGNTIYF

size: NA
J: TRBJ2-7
D: NA
V: TRBV4-1
DNA: TGCGCCAGCAGCCAAGATTTCGGGACCCTCGGAACCTACGAGCAGTACTTC
CDR3: CASSQDFGTLGTYEQYF

size: NA
J: TRBJ2-7
D: NA
V: TRBV30
DNA: TGTGCCTGGAGTCCAGGGGATAGCTCCTACGAGCAGTACTTC
CDR3: CAWSPGDSSYEQYF

size: NA
J: TRBJ1-2
D: NA
V: TRBV6-5
DNA: TGTGCCAGCAGTTACTCACCAGGGACCTATGGCTACACCTTC
CDR3: CASSYSPGTYGYTF

size: NA
J: TRBJ1-1
D: NA
V: TRBV4-3
DNA: TGCGCCAGCAGCCAAGATTTAGGCGTGAACACTGAAGCTTTCTTT
CDR3: CASSQDLGVNTEAFF

size: NA
J: TRBJ2-2
D: NA
V: TRBV27
DNA: TGTGCCAGCAAAGAGATGACAGTGACAGGGAACACCGGGGAGCTGTTTTTT
CDR3: CASKEMTVTGNTGELFF

size: NA
J: TRBJ2-2
D: NA
V: TRBV5-4
DNA: TGTGCCAGCAGCTTGTCTCGAGGCACCGGGGAGCTGTTTTTT
CDR3: CASSLSRGTGELFF